This entry lists 20 T cell receptor beta chains sequenced from one sample in a study of blood T cell repertoires in COVID-19. Here immunoSEQ multiplex PCR was the method, and the copy in TCRdb shows in-frame clones only, minus some. The sample lists 250,000 to 400,000 clones; over 75% were seen once. The sample comprised PBMCs or T cells enriched from blood (not recorded which). The receptor set was obtained from a woman aged 25 to 39 who had recovered from COVID-19.

The CDR3 protein is CASSRQGRDTEAFF. For the CDR3, the DNA is TGTGCCAGCAGTCGGCAGGGGAGGGACACTGAAGCTTTCTTT. The chain combines TRBV6-5 with TRBJ1-1, with D perhaps matching TRBD1 (6 bases). The CDR3 totals 14 residues. Per the germline V gene, CDR1 is MNHEY and CDR2 is SVGAGI. V lost 5 bases to trimming and J lost 3 bases, with 13 bases between them.

This chain joins TRBV19 and TRBJ2-3; possibly TRBD2 for D (6 bases). This CDR3 spans 15 amino acids. V lost 3 bases to trimming and J lost 4 bases, with 14 bases between them. Per germline, CDR1 LNHDA and CDR2 SQIVND (reference sequence). The CDR3 reads CASSIGRGGADTQYF. In nucleotides, the CDR3 is TGTGCCAGTAGTATTGGGCGGGGAGGTGCAGATACGCAGTATTTT.

The J gene is TRBJ1-4, the V gene TRBV15, with 8 bases matching TRBD1. The V and J ends lost 3 bases and 3 bases, in that order; junction bases with no gene match: 9. Germline-derived CDR1 and CDR2 are LNHNV and YYDKDF (reference sequence). The CDR3 extends over 17 amino acids. The CDR3 loop is CATSRQQGGLANEKLFF. CDR3 DNA sequence: TGTGCCACCAGCAGGCAACAGGGGGGGTTGGCTAATGAAAAACTGTTTTTT.

The rearrangement uses TRBV28 and TRBJ2-1; tentative D call: TRBD2 (5 bases). The CDR3 runs 14 residues. Germline values: CDR1 MDHEN, CDR2 SYDVKM. V lost 7 bases and J lost 6, with 16 bases in between. The CDR3 DNA follows: TGTGCCAGCATCCGTACCGGACTTTCCAATGAGCAGTTCTTC. This translates into CASIRTGLSNEQFF.

The CDR3 DNA sequence: TGTGCCAGCAGCTTGGGACCCATAGGGACAGGGGAAACTGAAGCTTTCTTT. This sequence encodes CASSLGPIGTGETEAFF. The J gene is TRBJ1-1, the V gene TRBV5-6; 10 bases fit TRBD1. CDR1 and CDR2 (germline): SGHDT, YYEEEE. This CDR3 region has 17 residues. With V trimmed by 0 bases and J by 5 bases, 10 bases remained unmatched.

The genes are TRBV5-5 and TRBJ2-5; 7 bases agree with TRBD1. The J segment lost 5 bases and the V segment lost 4 bases, leaving 14 bases of the junction unmatched. The germline V gene encodes CDR1 SGHKS and CDR2 YYEKEE (reference sequence). The CDR3 totals 16 residues. The CDR3 sequence: CASSPLSPGGHETQYF. CDR3 in DNA: TGTGCCAGCAGCCCCCTGTCGCCAGGGGGTCATGAGACCCAGTACTTC.

The chain joins TRBV6-6 to TRBJ1-2; 9 nucleotides match TRBD1. The trim removed 7 bases at V and 8 bases at J, leaving 11 bases unmatched. There are 14 residues in the CDR3. Germline lookup yields CDR1 MNHNY and CDR2 SVGAGI (reference sequence). The DNA for the CDR3 is TGTGCCAGCACTGATCTACAGGGGGCGAGGGGCTACACCTTC. It translates to CASTDLQGARGYTF.

The DNA for the CDR3 is TGCGCCAGCAGCCCCCAGACAGGGGGCTATGAGCAGTTCTTC. Translation gives CASSPQTGGYEQFF. The chain combines TRBV10-1 with TRBJ2-1, with 10 bases aligning to TRBD1. The V gene's germline CDR1 is WNHNN and CDR2 SYGVQD (reference sequence). The CDR3 has 14 amino acids. V lost 6 bases and J lost 8; bases outside the gene matches: 7.

The V and J genes are TRBV4-1 and TRBJ1-2; TRBD1 matches at 10 bases. Germline values: CDR1 MGHRA, CDR2 YSYEKL. The ends lost 4 bases at V and 2 bases at J; junction bases unmatched: 10. The CDR3 length is 17 residues. In DNA form, the CDR3 reads TGCGCCAGCAGCCCCCGGGACAGGGGAGATGGGAACTATGGCTACACCTTC. Residues: CASSPRDRGDGNYGYTF.

In DNA, the CDR3 is TGTGCCAGTAGCCTGGACAGCGTCTATGGCTACACCTTC. This encodes CASSLDSVYGYTF. The chain couples TRBV19 to TRBJ1-2; D perhaps matches TRBD1 (6 bases). The CDR3 loop spans 13 amino acids. Per the germline V gene, CDR1 is LNHDA and CDR2 is SQIVND (reference sequence). Trimming left V 6 bases short and J 4 bases short, with 12 bases between.

CDR3 in amino acids: CASSTGTGGNPLYEQYF. DNA for the CDR3: TGTGCCAGCAGCACCGGGACAGGGGGCAATCCCTTATACGAGCAGTACTTC. The rearrangement links TRBV9 to TRBJ2-7, with 12 bases lining up with TRBD1. The CDR3 spans 17 residues. Germline assignment: CDR1 SGDLS and CDR2 YYNGEE. V lost 4 bases, J lost 4 bases, and 12 bases stayed unmatched.

The chain carries TRBV5-1 and TRBJ2-7; D is possibly TRBD1 (5 bases). The CDR3 has 14 residues. The V end lost 3 bases, the J end lost 4 bases, and 14 bases lay between the germline ends. CDR1 is SGHRS and CDR2 is YFSETQ in the germline V gene. The CDR3: CASSWGDSGYEQYF. DNA of the CDR3: TGCGCCAGCAGCTGGGGCGATAGTGGATACGAGCAGTACTTC.

The chain employs TRBV19 and TRBJ1-5; D perhaps matches TRBD1 (6 bases). Germline values: CDR1 LNHDA, CDR2 SQIVND (reference sequence). Trimming shortened V by 6 bases and J by 0 bases, and 9 bases separated the two germline ends. The CDR3 contains 14 residues. Written as DNA, the CDR3 is TGTGCCAGTAGGCACAGGGTTAGCAATCAGCCCCAGCATTTT. This codes for CASRHRVSNQPQHF. The whole variable domain, filled in from reference TRBV19 and TRBJ1-5, reads DGGITQSPKYLFRKEGQNVTLSCEQNLNHDAMYWYRQDPGQGLRLIYYSQIVNDFQKGDIAEGYSVSREKKESFPLTVTSAQKNPTAFYLCASRHRVSNQPQHFGDGTRLSIL.

This rearrangement joins TRBV19 to TRBJ1-5; a weak D match, TRBD1 (5 bases). The CDR3 is 17 residues long. CDR1 is LNHDA, CDR2 SQIVND, per germline (reference sequence). Trimming shortened V by 1 base and J by 8 bases, and 21 bases separated the two germline ends. CDR3 nucleotides: TGTGCCAGTAGTATAGGCTATGGGACGGCCGGGGGAGAGCCCCAGCATTTT. It codes for CASSIGYGTAGGEPQHF.

The chain uses TRBV4-3 and TRBJ1-1, with D possibly matching TRBD1 (6 bases). Trimming shortened V by 1 base and J by 3 bases, and 9 bases separated the two germline ends. Germline V gene sequence: CDR1 LGHNA, CDR2 YSLEER. This CDR3 contains 14 residues. The CDR3: CASSQGQEDTEAFF. Here the CDR3 DNA reads TGCGCCAGCAGCCAAGGACAGGAGGACACTGAAGCTTTCTTT.

This clone was recorded once. V gene TRBV3-1 (or the pseudogene TRBV3-2) combines with J gene TRBJ2-5; D gene unclear. Germline CDR1 and CDR2: LGHDT and YNNKEL (reference sequence). V gave up 4 bases and J gave up 1 base, with 13 bases separating them. CDR3 length: 15 residues. DNA for the CDR3: TGTGCCAGCAGCCGTTCGTCCAGTCTCCAAGAGACCCAGTACTTC. It specifies CASSRSSSLQETQYF.

A note on this clone: Other DNA sequences in this sample translate to the same CDR3. The V gene is TRBV6-5, the J gene TRBJ1-5, with TRBD1 as a possible D gene (5 bases). Germline values: CDR1 MNHEY, CDR2 SVGAGI. The V end was cut by 2 bases, the J end by 4 bases, with 12 bases between. The CDR3 extends over 15 amino acids. In nucleotides, the CDR3 is TGTGCCAGCAGTTACGGGGGAGGGTCGAATCAGCCCCAGCATTTT. As protein: CASSYGGGSNQPQHF.

V is TRBV9 and J is TRBJ2-5, with D maybe TRBD2 (6 bases). V was clipped by 7 bases and J by 1 base, with 14 bases between them. CDR1 and CDR2 (germline): SGDLS, YYNGEE. The CDR3 is 14 amino acids. Written as DNA, the CDR3 is TGTGCCAGCTGCCGCGACGGGGGCCAAGAGACCCAGTACTTC. Translated: CASCRDGGQETQYF.

V gene TRBV30 combines with J gene TRBJ1-1; the D gene is possibly TRBD1 (6 bases). The CDR3 contains 14 residues. V was shortened by 2 bases and J by 4 bases, with 14 bases between the two germline ends. CDR1 and CDR2 (germline): GTSNPN, SVGIG (reference sequence). This CDR3 reads CAWSTGFGGTEAFF. CDR3 DNA sequence: TGTGCCTGGAGTACAGGGTTTGGGGGCACTGAAGCTTTCTTT. The full variable domain, its missing parts supplied by reference TRBV30 and TRBJ1-1, is SQTIHQWPATLVQPVGSPLSLECTVEGTSNPNLYWYRQAAGRGLQLLFYSVGIGQISSEVPQNLSASRPQDRQFILSSKKLLLSDSGFYLCAWSTGFGGTEAFFGQGTRLTVV.

The J gene is TRBJ2-7, the V gene TRBV7-2; a possible D gene is TRBD1 (6 bases). CDR1 is SGHTA, CDR2 FQGNSA, per germline. Trimming removed 3 bases at V and 3 bases at J, with 12 bases between. The CDR3 length is 14 residues. The CDR3 loop reads CASSFGGGNYEQYF. The CDR3 nucleotides are TGTGCCAGCAGCTTTGGGGGCGGCAACTACGAGCAGTACTTC.